The 18 T cell receptor beta chains in this list originate from one sample, sequenced in a study of T cell repertoires in cytomegalovirus infection. TCRdb passed the reads through MiXCR, listing each CDR3 protein once. The sample holds fewer than 250,000 distinct CDR3 sequences; 9% to 15% are singletons and the top ten take around 1.6%. The sequenced sample was PBMCs. These receptors all come from a human donor in good health (CMV status not recorded). Some clones in this sample may be carry-over from other donors' samples.

This clonotype was counted at least ten times. This chain links TRBV7-2 with TRBJ1-4, with D tentatively TRBD1 (6 bases). CDR1 and CDR2 from the germline V gene are SGHTA and FQGNSA. The ends were cut back, 8 bases at V and 1 base at J, with 20 bases in the middle. This CDR3 is built from 17 residues. The CDR3 loop is CASHIGPGARTNEKLFF. The CDR3 nucleotides are TGTGCCAGCCACATAGGACCAGGGGCGCGAACTAATGAAAAACTGTTTTTT.

The chain uses TRBV4-3 and TRBJ2-1, with 7 bases that match TRBD1. After removal of 1 base from V and 5 bases from J, the junction contained 8 bases not matched to a gene. The CDR3 is 16 residues long. Germline V lookup: CDR1 LGHNA, CDR2 YSLEER. The CDR3 protein is CASSQAGRQGHNEQFF. The CDR3 DNA reads as TGCGCCAGCAGCCAAGCAGGGAGACAGGGCCACAATGAGCAGTTCTTC.

This clonotype showed up many times. The chain links TRBV7-2 to TRBJ2-5, with D perhaps TRBD1 (6 bases). V shed 1 base and J shed 10 bases, with 25 bases lying between them. In germline, CDR1 is SGHTA, CDR2 FQGNSA. The CDR3 has 17 residues. The chain's CDR3 is CASSLDGAGAREKGQYF. The CDR3 DNA reads as TGTGCCAGCAGCTTAGACGGGGCAGGGGCTCGTGAGAAGGGCCAGTACTTC.

This clonotype has a handful of counts. CDR3 region: CASSSGEGPEKLFF. In DNA, the CDR3 is TGTGCCAGCAGTTCCGGAGAGGGGCCTGAAAAACTGTTTTTT. This chain uses TRBV7-9 with TRBJ1-4; possibly TRBD1 for D (5 bases). In germline, CDR1 is SEHNR, CDR2 FQNEAQ (reference sequence). The length of the CDR3 is 14 residues. Trimming cost V 6 bases and J 7 bases, with 15 bases left between them.

Many counts were recorded for this clonotype. The genes are TRBV7-6 and TRBJ2-7; 7 bases agree with TRBD1. V dropped 5 bases and J dropped 2; count of bases not matched to a gene: 12. Per germline, CDR1 SGHVS and CDR2 FNYEAQ. The CDR3 has 16 residues. The CDR3 spells CASSPGQPYSPYEQYF. In nucleotides, the CDR3 is TGTGCCAGCAGCCCGGGACAGCCGTACAGCCCCTACGAGCAGTACTTC.

This clonotype was counted only a few times. The CDR3 loop reads CASSPGTGAWNEQFF. The CDR3 DNA sequence: TGTGCCAGCAGTCCCGGGACAGGGGCTTGGAATGAGCAGTTCTTC. V is TRBV14 and J is TRBJ2-1; 10 bases are shared with TRBD1. Germline CDR1 SGHDN, CDR2 FVKESK. The V gene end was trimmed by 6 bases and the J gene end by 7 bases; junction bases not matched to a gene: 9. The CDR3 is made up of 15 amino acids. Together with reference TRBV14 and TRBJ2-1, the CDR3 gives the full variable domain: EAGVTQFPSHSVIEKGQTVTLRCDPISGHDNLYWYRRVMGKEIKFLLHFVKESKQDESGMPNNRFLAERTGGTYSTLKVQPAELEDSGVYFCASSPGTGAWNEQFFGPGTRLTVL.

The table lists this clonotype with many counts. The rearrangement uses TRBV28 and TRBJ2-5; 12 bases match TRBD2. The CDR3 runs 13 residues. Trimming at V came to 5 bases and at J to 8 bases, leaving 3 bases not matched to a gene. Germline-derived CDR1 and CDR2 are MDHEN and SYDVKM. The CDR3, as DNA: TGTGCCAGCAGTCTGACTAGCGGGAGAACCCAGTACTTC. Translation: CASSLTSGRTQYF.

Only a few counts were recorded for this clonotype. The chain employs TRBV29-1 and TRBJ2-7; D gene unclear. Trimming cost V 4 bases and J 2 bases, with 9 bases left between them. Germline loops: CDR1 SQVTM, CDR2 ANQGSEA. This CDR3 region has 12 residues. This CDR3 is CSVGGGPYEQYF. In DNA, the CDR3 is TGCAGCGTTGGGGGTGGACCCTACGAGCAGTACTTC.

This clonotype was counted only a few times. This rearrangement joins TRBV7-6 to TRBJ1-6, with D perhaps matching TRBD1 (6 bases). The V and J ends lost 3 bases and 9 bases respectively, with 24 bases between them. Germline V CDR1 and CDR2: SGHVS, FNYEAQ. This CDR3 comprises 18 residues. The CDR3 loop is CASSFPGGGHASTSPLHF. The CDR3 DNA reads as TGTGCCAGCAGCTTCCCCGGTGGGGGACATGCCTCGACTTCACCCCTCCACTTT. Looking up the rest from reference TRBV7-6 and TRBJ1-6 gives the full variable domain: GAGVSQSPRYKVTKRGQDVALRCDPISGHVSLYWYRQALGQGPEFLTYFNYEAQQDKSGLPNDRFSAERPEGSISTLTIQRTEQRDSAMYRCASSFPGGGHASTSPLHFGNGTRLTVT.

As to this clonotype: A read error is possible here, since a much larger clone lies one base away. The gene calls are TRBV7-3 and TRBJ2-2, with D possibly being TRBD2 (5 bases). The CDR3 contains 15 residues. The germline V gene has CDR1 SGHTA and CDR2 FQGTGA. The CDR3 DNA reads as TGTGCCAGCAGCCCCGCGCCGCTGAACACCGGGGTGCTGTTTTTT. Its translation: CASSPAPLNTGVLFF. Complete variable domain (other parts from reference TRBV7-3 and TRBJ2-2): GAGVSQTPSNKVTEKGKYVELRCDPISGHTALYWYRQSLGQGPEFLIYFQGTGAADDSGLPNDRFFAVRPEGSVSTLKIQRTERGDSAVYLCASSPAPLNTGVLFFGEGSRLTVL.

This clonotype has ten or more counts. CDR3 nucleotide sequence: TGTGCCAGTAGTATAACCGGGACAGGGGTAGAGACCCAGTACTTC. Amino acid sequence: CASSITGTGVETQYF. The gene calls are TRBV19 and TRBJ2-5, with 10 bases fitting TRBD1. V was clipped by 2 bases and J by 4 bases; unmatched bases: 4. The CDR3 is 15 amino acids. Germline-derived CDR1 and CDR2 are LNHDA and SQIVND (reference sequence).

This clonotype was observed a handful of times. V usage is TRBV11-2 and J usage is TRBJ1-1; D is undetermined. This CDR3 has 16 residues. Germline V lookup: CDR1 SGHAT, CDR2 FQNNGV. V lost 1 base to trimming and J lost 5 bases, with 17 bases between them. The CDR3 sequence is CASSLGSRQGKTEAFF. The CDR3 nucleotides are TGTGCCAGCAGCTTAGGATCTAGACAAGGAAAGACTGAAGCTTTCTTT.

This clonotype was counted ten times or more. The rearrangement uses TRBV4-3 and TRBJ1-2, with TRBD1 matching 8 bases. Germline values: CDR1 LGHNA, CDR2 YSLEER. There are 16 residues in the CDR3. The ends lost 0 bases at V and 9 bases at J; junction bases unmatched: 12. CDR3 in DNA: TGCGCCAGCAGCCAAGACTTAAACGGACAGGGAAGTCGCTACACCTTC. Residues: CASSQDLNGQGSRYTF.

This clonotype was counted between two and nine times. The chain couples TRBV28 to TRBJ2-7; 9 bases are a match to TRBD1. V gave up 3 bases and J gave up 2 bases; unmatched junction bases: 5. Germline assignment: CDR1 MDHEN and CDR2 SYDVKM. CDR3 length: 15 residues. CDR3 in DNA: TGTGCCAGCAGTTTGGCCGGGACAGGGACCTACGAGCAGTACTTC. It encodes CASSLAGTGTYEQYF. Complete variable domain (other parts from reference TRBV28 and TRBJ2-7): DVKVTQSSRYLVKRTGEKVFLECVQDMDHENMFWYRQDPGLGLRLIYFSYDVKMKEKGDIPEGYSVSREKKERFSLILESASTNQTSMYLCASSLAGTGTYEQYFGPGTRLTVT.

This clonotype was counted many times. The CDR3 loop reads CASSPGGLAGQETQYF. The CDR3 region has the DNA TGTGCCAGCAGCCCAGGGGGACTAGCGGGACAAGAGACCCAGTACTTC. The chain uses TRBV7-2 and TRBJ2-5; TRBD2 agrees at 13 bases. This CDR3 contains 16 residues. V lost 5 bases to trimming and J lost 2 bases; unmatched junction nucleotides: 5. Germline V CDR1 and CDR2: SGHTA, FQGNSA.

The sample holds many counts of this clonotype. The rearrangement uses TRBV20-1 and TRBJ1-1, with D maybe TRBD1 (6 bases). CDR1 and CDR2 from the germline V gene are DFQATT and SNEGSKA (reference sequence). The CDR3 extends over 14 amino acids. Between the trimmed V and J ends, which lost 7 bases and 4 bases, there was a span of 19 bases. CDR3: CSVERGGEFTEAFF. The CDR3 region has the DNA TGCAGTGTCGAGAGGGGGGGGGAGTTCACTGAAGCTTTCTTT.

This clonotype was found many times. The V gene is TRBV7-3, the J gene TRBJ2-3; 7 nucleotides line up with TRBD1. Germline V gene lookup returns CDR1 SGHTA and CDR2 FQGTGA. There are 19 residues in the CDR3. With V trimmed by 5 bases and J by 1 base, 18 bases remained unmatched. DNA for the CDR3: TGTGCCAGCAGCGGCTCCGGGACAGCCGCCAGGCCAGGCACAGATACGCAGTATTTT. Protein product: CASSGSGTAARPGTDTQYF.

This clonotype showed up just once. The CDR3 nucleotides read TGTGCCAGCAGCCGGGAGGGGGGGAGCTCCTACGAGCAGTACTTC. This sequence encodes CASSREGGSSYEQYF. J is TRBJ2-7 and V is TRBV5-3; 8 nucleotides match TRBD2. TRBV5-3 is noted as an ORF with a role that remains uncertain. V lost 8 bases to trimming and J lost 0 bases; unmatched junction nucleotides: 10. This CDR3 comprises 15 residues.